This TCR beta chain emerged from a study of blood T cells in healthy people across ages. Study overall: Researchers report that template switching captured about one barcoded beta molecule per two T cells. Points from the study as a whole: Among T cells, TCR beta diversity per million cells dropped roughly linearly as age rose.

Notes on this clonotype: Its antigen is unknown.

A J-beta primer mix and a sample-barcoded 5' primer were used in a second PCR of roughly 6 to 12 cycles. Each CDR3 protein is one row after TCRdb ran MiXCR on the 5' RACE reads. Of about 1 million distinct CDR3 sequences in the sample, less than 50% were seen once. The germline gives CDR1 WNHNN, CDR2 SYGVQD (reference sequence). The CDR3 loop spans 14 amino acids. V lost 2 bases, J lost 4 bases, and 10 bases lay in between. Researchers report isolating at least 6 million PBMCs per sample. V usage is TRBV10-1 and J usage is TRBJ2-3; D call uncertain. Input material: blood. The clonotype comes from a woman aged 60 to 75 in good health. The CDR3 loop is CASSESPTADTQYF. CDR3 DNA: TGCGCCAGCAGTGAGAGTCCCACGGCAGATACGCAGTATTTT.